This T cell receptor beta chain was obtained from a study of molecular identifiers for immune sequencing clone quantification. TCRdb reanalysed the PCR reads using MiXCR and keeps one entry per CDR3 protein. Here the sample spans under 650,000 distinct CDR3 sequences, just under 20% being singletons. Germline V gives CDR1 SGHVS, CDR2 FNYEAQ. The CDR3 is 16 residues long. Trimming took off 3 bases at V and 3 bases at J, with 14 bases between the two ends. This clonotype was seen at least ten times. The rearrangement uses TRBV7-6 and TRBJ1-4; a weak D match, TRBD1 (6 bases). The TCR sequence derives from a human donor in good health. Some libraries in this study had Jurkat cell RNA spiked in. The sequenced sample consisted of naive CD8+ T cells from blood, with Jurkat cell RNA spiked in. Subset indicated: FACS-sorted CD8+CD4-CCR7+CD45RA+ naive T cells. DNA for the CDR3: TGTGCCAGCAGCTTCTCGGCAGGGGCCCCTAATGAAAAACTGTTTTTT. Protein: CASSFSAGAPNEKLFF.